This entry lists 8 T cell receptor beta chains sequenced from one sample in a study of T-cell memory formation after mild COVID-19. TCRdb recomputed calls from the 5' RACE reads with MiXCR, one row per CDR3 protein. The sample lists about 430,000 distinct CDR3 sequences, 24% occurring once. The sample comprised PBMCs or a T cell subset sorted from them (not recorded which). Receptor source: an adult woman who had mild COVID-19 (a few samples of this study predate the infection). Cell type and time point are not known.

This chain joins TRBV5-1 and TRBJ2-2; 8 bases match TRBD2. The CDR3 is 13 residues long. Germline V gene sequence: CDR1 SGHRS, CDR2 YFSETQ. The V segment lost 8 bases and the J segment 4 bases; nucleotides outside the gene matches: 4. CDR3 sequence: CASYSGVTGELFF. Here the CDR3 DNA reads TGCGCCAGTTATAGCGGGGTCACCGGGGAGCTGTTTTTT.

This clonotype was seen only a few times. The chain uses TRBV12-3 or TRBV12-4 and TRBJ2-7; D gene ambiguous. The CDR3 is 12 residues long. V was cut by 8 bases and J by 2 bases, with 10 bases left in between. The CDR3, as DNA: TGTGCCAGCGCGCAGGTAGCCTACGAGCAGTACTTC. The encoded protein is CASAQVAYEQYF.

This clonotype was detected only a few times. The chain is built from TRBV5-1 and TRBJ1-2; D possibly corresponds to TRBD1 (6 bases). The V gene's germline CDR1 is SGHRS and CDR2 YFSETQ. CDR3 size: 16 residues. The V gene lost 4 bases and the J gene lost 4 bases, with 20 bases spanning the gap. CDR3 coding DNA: TGCGCCAGCAGCCGCGGACAGAGCCAAAGGGTCTATGGCTACACCTTC. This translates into CASSRGQSQRVYGYTF.

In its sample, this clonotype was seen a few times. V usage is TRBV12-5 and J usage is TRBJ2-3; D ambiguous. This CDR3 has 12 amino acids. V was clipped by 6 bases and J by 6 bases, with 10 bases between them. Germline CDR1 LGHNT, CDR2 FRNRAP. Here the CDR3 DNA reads TGTGCTAGTGGACTGAAACACGATACGCAGTATTTT. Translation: CASGLKHDTQYF.

Written as DNA, the CDR3 is TGTGCCACCAGCAGAGTAGCGGGAGGACGGGAGACCCAGTACTTC. Amino acids: CATSRVAGGRETQYF. The chain carries TRBV15 and TRBJ2-5; 10 nucleotides align to TRBD2. The CDR3 extends over 15 amino acids. Germline V CDR1 and CDR2: LNHNV, YYDKDF (reference sequence). V lost 1 base, J lost 5 bases, and 4 bases stayed unmatched.

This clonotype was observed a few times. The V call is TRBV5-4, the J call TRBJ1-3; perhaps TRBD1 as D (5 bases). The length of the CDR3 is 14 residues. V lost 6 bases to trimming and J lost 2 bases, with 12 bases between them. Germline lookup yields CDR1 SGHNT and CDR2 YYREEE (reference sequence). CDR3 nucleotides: TGTGCCAGCACCCTGGGGGAACCTGGAAACACCATATATTTT. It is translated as CASTLGEPGNTIYF.

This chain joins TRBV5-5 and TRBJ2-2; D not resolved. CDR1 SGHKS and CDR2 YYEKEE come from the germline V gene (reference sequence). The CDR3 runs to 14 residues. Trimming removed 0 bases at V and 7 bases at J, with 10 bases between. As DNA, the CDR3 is TGTGCCAGCAGCTTGGGGCAAACGGTCGGGGAGCTGTTTTTT. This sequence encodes CASSLGQTVGELFF.

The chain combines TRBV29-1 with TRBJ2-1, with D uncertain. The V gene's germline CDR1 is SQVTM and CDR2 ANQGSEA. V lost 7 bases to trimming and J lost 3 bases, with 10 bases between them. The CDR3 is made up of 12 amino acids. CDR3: CSALDGYNEQFF. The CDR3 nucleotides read TGCAGCGCCTTGGACGGCTACAATGAGCAGTTCTTC.